These T cell receptor beta chains were read from a single sample in a study of shared clonotypes between healthy human individuals. Sequencing used immunoSEQ multiplex PCR; TCRdb keeps in-frame clones, though not all of them. This table has about 92,000 clones, approximately 75% appearing once. Sequenced input: memory CD8+ T cells sorted from blood. All receptors come from a man aged 25-45 years in good health. Both conserved end residues are part of each CDR3. D genes are given only for firm matches. The listing skips clone size in some rows; elsewhere it reads once, few, many or a size class.

j_gene | abundance | d_gene | v_gene | CDR3aa | CDR3nt
TRBJ1-3 | . | . | TRBV4-3 | CASSPTRTGFGNTIYF | TGCGCCAGCAGCCCGACCCGTACAGGGTTTGGAAACACCATATATTTT
TRBJ2-1 | . | TRBD2 | TRBV9 | CASSKRDSLTGEQFF | TGTGCCAGCAGTAAGCGGGATTCCCTTACGGGGGAGCAGTTCTTC
TRBJ2-7 | . | TRBD2 | TRBV7-9 | CASSLEGGRTYEQYF | TGTGCCAGCAGCTTAGAAGGCGGGAGGACCTACGAGCAGTACTTC
TRBJ2-5 | few | . | TRBV12-2 | CASRKGKGEETQYF | TGTGCAAGTCGGAAGGGGAAGGGGGAAGAGACCCAGTACTTC
TRBJ1-1 | . | TRBD1 | TRBV28 | CASSPQGAVAFF | TGTGCCAGCAGCCCTCAGGGGGCGGTAGCTTTCTTT
TRBJ1-1 | many | . | TRBV29-1 | CSVVPGNTEAFF | TGCAGCGTCGTCCCAGGGAACACTGAAGCTTTCTTT
TRBJ2-7 | . | TRBD2 | TRBV28 | CASSPETSREGHGEQYF | TGTGCCAGCAGTCCTGAAACCTCCCGGGAGGGCCATGGGGAGCAGTACTTC
TRBJ1-2 | . | . | TRBV28 | CASSPFSTISPNYGYTF | TGTGCCAGCAGCCCTTTCTCCACAATAAGCCCTAACTATGGCTACACCTTC
TRBJ2-7 | . | TRBD1 | TRBV6-1 | CASSESMGQGSYEQYF | TGTGCCAGCAGTGAATCGATGGGACAGGGCAGCTACGAGCAGTACTTC
TRBJ1-1 | . | TRBD1 | TRBV6-4 | CASRIDRGGLAEAFF | TGTGCCAGCAGGATAGACAGGGGTGGGTTAGCTGAAGCTTTCTTT
TRBJ2-3 | . | TRBD2 | TRBV11-2 | CASSLGLASGSVDTQYF | TGTGCCAGCAGCTTAGGTCTGGCTAGCGGGAGTGTAGATACGCAGTATTTT
TRBJ2-5 | many | TRBD2 | TRBV28 | CASSLSFGTSGRTQETQYF | TGTGCCAGCAGTTTAAGTTTTGGGACTAGCGGGAGGACACAAGAGACCCAGTACTTC
TRBJ2-7 | . | TRBD1 | TRBV2 | CASSETGGIAEQYF | TGTGCCAGCAGTGAGACAGGGGGGATAGCCGAGCAGTACTTC
TRBJ2-1 | . | . | TRBV6-1 | CASSPGDEQFF | TGTGCCAGCTCCCCGGGAGATGAGCAGTTCTTC
TRBJ1-2 | few | . | TRBV2 | CASSEQGPSHGYTF | TGTGCCAGCAGTGAACAGGGCCCTTCACATGGCTACACCTTC
TRBJ1-2 | . | . | TRBV19 | CASSKQGGGYTF | TGTGCCAGTAGTAAGCAGGGCGGCGGCTACACCTTC
TRBJ2-7 | . | . | TRBV20-1 | CSARLVYEQYF | TGCAGTGCTAGACTAGTCTACGAGCAGTACTTC
TRBJ2-7 | . | . | TRBV28 | CASSYGTLGYEQYF | TGTGCCAGCAGTTACGGGACATTGGGCTACGAGCAGTACTTC
TRBJ2-2 | many | . | TRBV6-5 | CASTRGVSNTGELFF | TGTGCCAGCACAAGGGGGGTATCGAACACCGGGGAGCTGTTTTTT
TRBJ2-3 | few | . | TRBV27 | CATAHWTSSTDTQYF | TGTGCCACCGCTCATTGGACATCAAGCACAGATACGCAGTATTTT
TRBJ2-5 | . | . | TRBV12-2 | CASRLVFRTGIIHFQETQYF | TGTGCAAGTCGCTTAGTATTTCGGACAGGGATAATTCACTTCCAAGAGACCCAGTACTTC
TRBJ2-7 | many | . | TRBV19 | CATMEVPGYEQYF | TGTGCCACCATGGAAGTACCCGGCTACGAGCAGTACTTC
TRBJ1-1 | once | . | TRBV19 | CASTLEGLGTEAFF | TGTGCCAGTACCTTAGAGGGCTTGGGCACTGAAGCTTTCTTT
TRBJ2-7 | . | . | TRBV28 | CASSDYYEQYF | TGTGCCAGCAGTGACTACTACGAGCAGTACTTC
TRBJ1-1 | . | . | TRBV19 | CASSIWGHFTEAFF | TGTGCCAGTAGTATCTGGGGGCATTTTACTGAAGCTTTCTTT
TRBJ1-1 | . | TRBD1 | TRBV5-6 | CASSSSGGWDTEAFF | TGTGCCAGCAGCTCATCAGGGGGTTGGGACACTGAAGCTTTCTTT